This TCR beta chain is drawn from a study of blood T cell repertoires in COVID-19. This CDR3 region has 14 residues. V dropped 2 bases and J dropped 5 bases, with 13 bases sitting between them. Germline V gene sequence: CDR1 SGHRS, CDR2 YFSETQ. Libraries were prepared by immunoSEQ multiplex PCR; TCRdb keeps only in-frame clonotypes and omits some of them. The data hold over 150,000 clones, with 65% to 85% observed a single time. Sequenced sample: peripheral blood. This receptor was obtained from a woman aged 70-85 years who had recovered from COVID-19. The rearrangement joins TRBV5-1 to TRBJ1-2; D is uncertain. The CDR3 reads CASSFIQADYGYTF. The DNA of the CDR3 is TGCGCCAGCAGCTTTATCCAGGCCGATTATGGCTACACCTTC.